This T cell receptor beta chain emerged from a study of blood T cell repertoires in COVID-19. Study summary: PBMCs, B-cell-depleted T cells, or T cells were the source of the cDNA or gDNA that made up the material.

Repertoires were generated with immunoSEQ multiplex PCR, while TCRdb's copy carries only in-frame clones and drops some. The data contain a few hundred thousand clones, 89% of them singletons. Cohorts were assigned according to the clinical history that participants reported. Either two negative PCRs, clearance, or symptom resolution qualified Cohort 3 donors as recovered. The ends were cut back, 6 bases at V and 3 bases at J, with 9 bases in the middle. This CDR3 region has 12 residues. The receptor was isolated from a woman aged 30 to 39 who had recovered from COVID-19. The V gene is TRBV12-3 or TRBV12-4, the J gene TRBJ2-7; D uncertain. The sample was PBMCs or T cells enriched from blood (not recorded which). The CDR3, as DNA: TGTGCCAGCAGCTCAGGCCTCTACGAGCAGTACTTC. Its translation: CASSSGLYEQYF.